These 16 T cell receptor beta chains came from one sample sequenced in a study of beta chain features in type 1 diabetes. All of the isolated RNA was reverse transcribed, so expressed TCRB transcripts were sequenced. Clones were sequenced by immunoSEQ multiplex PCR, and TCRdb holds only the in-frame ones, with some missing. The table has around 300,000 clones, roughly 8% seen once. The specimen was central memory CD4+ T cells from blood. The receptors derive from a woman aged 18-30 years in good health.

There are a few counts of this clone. As DNA, the CDR3 is TGCAGCGTTGAAGAAGAGAGGGTTTACTATGGCTACACCTTC. This translates into CSVEEERVYYGYTF. This chain links TRBV29-1 with TRBJ1-2, with D uncertain. The V and J ends lost 0 bases and 3 bases respectively, with 11 bases between them. CDR1 SQVTM and CDR2 ANQGSEA come from the germline V gene. The CDR3 has 14 amino acids.

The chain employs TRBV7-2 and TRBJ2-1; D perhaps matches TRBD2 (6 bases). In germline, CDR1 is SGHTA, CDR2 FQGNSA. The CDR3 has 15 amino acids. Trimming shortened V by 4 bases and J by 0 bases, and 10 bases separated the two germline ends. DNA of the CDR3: TGTGCCAGCAGCTCCAGGACTACCTCCTACAATGAGCAGTTCTTC. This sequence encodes CASSSRTTSYNEQFF.

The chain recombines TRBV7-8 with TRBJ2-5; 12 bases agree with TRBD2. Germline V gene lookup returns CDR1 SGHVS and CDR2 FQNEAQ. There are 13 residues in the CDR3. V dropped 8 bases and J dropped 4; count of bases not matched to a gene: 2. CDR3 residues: CASQLAGGETQYF. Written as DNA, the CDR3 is TGTGCCAGCCAACTAGCGGGAGGAGAGACCCAGTACTTC.

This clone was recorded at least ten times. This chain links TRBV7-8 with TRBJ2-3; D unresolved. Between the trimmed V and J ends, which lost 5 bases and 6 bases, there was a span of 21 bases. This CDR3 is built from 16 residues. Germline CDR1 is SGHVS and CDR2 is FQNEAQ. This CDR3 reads CASSRRHLTPRDTQYF. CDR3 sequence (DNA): TGTGCCAGCAGCCGCCGACACTTAACTCCTCGGGATACGCAGTATTTT. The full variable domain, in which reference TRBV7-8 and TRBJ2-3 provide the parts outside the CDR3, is GAGVSQSPRYKVAKRGQDVALRCDPISGHVSLFWYQQALGQGPEFLTYFQNEAQLDKSGLPSDRFFAERPEGSVSTLKIQRTQQEDSAVYLCASSRRHLTPRDTQYFGPGTRLTVL.

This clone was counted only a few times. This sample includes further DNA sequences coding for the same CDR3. The CDR3 DNA reads as TGTGCCAGCAGTTACCGACAGGGGCGCGAGCAGTACGTC. It is translated as CASSYRQGREQYV. This chain connects TRBV6-6 to TRBJ2-7; 8 bases match TRBD1. The CDR3 runs 13 residues. V lost 2 bases to trimming and J lost 6 bases; unmatched junction nucleotides: 3. Germline CDR1 and CDR2: MNHNY and SVGAGI (reference sequence).

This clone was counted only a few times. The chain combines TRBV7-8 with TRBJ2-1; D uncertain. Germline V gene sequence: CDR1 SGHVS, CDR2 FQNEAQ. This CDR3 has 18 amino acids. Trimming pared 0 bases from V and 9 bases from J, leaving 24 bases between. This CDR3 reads CASSLAGWSAQFSGEQFF. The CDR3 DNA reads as TGTGCCAGCAGCTTAGCGGGATGGTCAGCCCAGTTCTCCGGTGAGCAGTTCTTC.

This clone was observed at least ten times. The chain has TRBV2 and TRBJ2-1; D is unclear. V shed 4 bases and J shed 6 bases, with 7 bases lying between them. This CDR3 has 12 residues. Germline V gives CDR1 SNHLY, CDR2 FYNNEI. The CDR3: CASSAPLNEQFF. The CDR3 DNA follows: TGTGCCAGCAGTGCCCCCCTCAATGAGCAGTTCTTC.

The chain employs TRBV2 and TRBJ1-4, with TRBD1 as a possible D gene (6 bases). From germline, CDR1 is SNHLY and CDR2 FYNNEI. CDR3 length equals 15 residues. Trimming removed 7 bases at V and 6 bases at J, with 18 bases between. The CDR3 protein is CASKPGAYSDEKLFF. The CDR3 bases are TGTGCCAGCAAGCCAGGGGCTTATTCGGATGAAAAACTGTTTTTT.

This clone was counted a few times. This chain's CDR3 is CASSSSGQGALYEQYV. The CDR3 DNA reads TGTGCCAGCAGCTCTTCGGGACAGGGGGCTCTGTACGAGCAGTACGTC. V gene TRBV9 combines with J gene TRBJ2-7; 12 nucleotides match TRBD1. After removal of 4 bases from V and 4 bases from J, the junction contained 9 bases not matched to a gene. The CDR3 is 16 amino acids. CDR1 and CDR2 from the germline V gene are SGDLS and YYNGEE.

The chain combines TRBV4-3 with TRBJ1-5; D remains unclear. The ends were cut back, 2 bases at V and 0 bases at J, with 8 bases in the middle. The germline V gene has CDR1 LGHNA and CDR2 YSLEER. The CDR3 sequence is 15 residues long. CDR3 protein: CASSQRAYSNQPQHF. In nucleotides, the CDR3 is TGCGCCAGCAGCCAAAGAGCGTATAGCAATCAGCCCCAGCATTTT.

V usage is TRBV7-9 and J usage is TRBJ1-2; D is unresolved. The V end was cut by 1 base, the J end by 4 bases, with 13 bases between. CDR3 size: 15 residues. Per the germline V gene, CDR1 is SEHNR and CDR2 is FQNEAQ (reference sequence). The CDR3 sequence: CASSLGSDEVYGYTF. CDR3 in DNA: TGTGCCAGCAGCTTAGGGTCGGACGAAGTCTATGGCTACACCTTC.

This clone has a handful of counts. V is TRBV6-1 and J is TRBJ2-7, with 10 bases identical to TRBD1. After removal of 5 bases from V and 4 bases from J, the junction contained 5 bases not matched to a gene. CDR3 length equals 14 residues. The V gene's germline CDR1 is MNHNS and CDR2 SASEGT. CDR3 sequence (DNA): TGTGCCAGCAGTCTCCGGGACAGGGGTTACGAGCAGTACGTC. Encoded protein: CASSLRDRGYEQYV.

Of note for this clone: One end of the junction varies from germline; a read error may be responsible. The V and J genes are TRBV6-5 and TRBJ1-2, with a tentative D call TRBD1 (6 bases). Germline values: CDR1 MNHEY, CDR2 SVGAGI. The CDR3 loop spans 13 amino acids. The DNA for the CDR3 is TGTGCCATCAGTTCTGGCAGGGGCTATGGCTACACCTTC. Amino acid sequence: CAISSGRGYGYTF.

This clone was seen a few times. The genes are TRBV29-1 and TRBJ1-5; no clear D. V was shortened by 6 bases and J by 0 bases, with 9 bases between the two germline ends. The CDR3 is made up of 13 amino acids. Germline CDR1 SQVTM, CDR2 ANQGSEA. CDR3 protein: CSVYENSNQPQHF. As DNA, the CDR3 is TGCAGCGTATACGAGAATAGCAATCAGCCCCAGCATTTT. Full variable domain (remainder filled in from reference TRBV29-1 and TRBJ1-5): SAVISQKPSRDICQRGTSLTIQCQVDSQVTMMFWYRQQPGQSLTLIATANQGSEATYESGFVIDKFPISRPNLTFSTLTVSNMSPEDSSIYLCSVYENSNQPQHFGDGTRLSIL.

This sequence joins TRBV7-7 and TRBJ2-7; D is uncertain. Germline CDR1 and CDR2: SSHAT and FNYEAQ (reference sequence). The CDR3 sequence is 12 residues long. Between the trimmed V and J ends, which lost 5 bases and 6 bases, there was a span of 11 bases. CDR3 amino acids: CASSPSRTEQYV. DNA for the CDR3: TGTGCCAGCAGCCCCTCCCGGACCGAGCAGTACGTC.

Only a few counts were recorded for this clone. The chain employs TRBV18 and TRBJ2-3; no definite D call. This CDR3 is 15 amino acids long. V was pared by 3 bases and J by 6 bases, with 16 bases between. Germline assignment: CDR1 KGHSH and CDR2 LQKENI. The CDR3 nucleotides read TGTGCCAGCTCACCTTCCATCCGGGTGGAGGATACGCAGTATTTT. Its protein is CASSPSIRVEDTQYF.